Included here is one T cell receptor beta chain sequence, with context. These data belong to a study of T cell responses to AZD1222 COVID-19 vaccine. Germline V gene sequence: CDR1 SGHAT, CDR2 FQNNGV. The CDR3 consists of 16 residues. V lost 0 bases to trimming and J lost 6 bases, with 17 bases between them. Measured with immunoSEQ multiplex PCR; TCRdb has only the in-frame clones, and not every one. This table holds fewer than 150,000 clones, 90% found once. The chain has TRBV11-2 and TRBJ1-1; D remains ambiguous. This TCR derives from an adult in good health. Source: peripheral blood, taken on day 0 of AZD1222 vaccination. This CDR3 reads CASSLDWSGGRPEAFF. CDR3 DNA sequence: TGTGCCAGCAGCTTAGATTGGTCCGGCGGGCGACCTGAAGCTTTCTTT.